Following are 30 T cell receptor beta chains from one sample sequenced in a study of T cells after yellow fever vaccination. Each CDR3 protein is one row after TCRdb ran MiXCR on the 5' RACE reads. The sample yields about 340,000 distinct CDR3 sequences, around 12% seen once. This specimen was CD4+ T cells sorted from PBMCs, taken 15 days after the yellow fever booster vaccination. These receptor sequences come from a man aged 18 to 29 who received the YFV17D yellow fever vaccine.

V gene TRBV7-9 combines with J gene TRBJ2-7, with D hard to call. CDR1 is SEHNR and CDR2 is FQNEAQ in the germline V gene (reference sequence). V lost 4 bases, J lost 3 bases, and 10 bases lay in between. This CDR3 is 13 amino acids long. The CDR3 DNA sequence: TGTGCCAGCAGCTCTCCGTGGTTCTACGAGCAGTACTTC. This encodes CASSSPWFYEQYF.

The rearrangement uses TRBV6-2 or TRBV6-3 and TRBJ2-7; 7 nucleotides align to TRBD1. The V and J ends lost 5 bases and 5 bases, in that order; junction bases with no gene match: 3. The germline gives CDR1 MNHEY, CDR2 SVGEGT. This CDR3 comprises 12 residues. CDR3 sequence (DNA): TGTGCCAGCAGTCGGGACAGAAACGAGCAGTACGTC. It codes for CASSRDRNEQYV.

Only a few counts were recorded for this clonotype. The V gene is TRBV5-1, the J gene TRBJ2-3; 7 positions agree with TRBD1. V trimming: 2 bases; J trimming: 10 bases; junction bases outside the gene matches: 19. The germline CDR1 and CDR2 sequences are SGHRS and YFSETQ. This CDR3 has 17 residues. As DNA, the CDR3 is TGCGCCAGCAGCTTATCTGTAGGGGACAGCCACATAGTTTCGCAGTATTTT. Translation: CASSLSVGDSHIVSQYF.

This clonotype was observed a handful of times. The chain has TRBV20-1 and TRBJ1-5; weak D call: TRBD1 (6 bases). Germline CDR1 reads DFQATT; CDR2 reads SNEGSKA (reference sequence). V was shortened by 2 bases and J by 5 bases, with 13 bases between the two germline ends. The CDR3 consists of 14 residues. The CDR3 region has the DNA TGCAGTGCTAGATCCGGGACAAGAGATCAGCCCCAGCATTTT. Amino acids: CSARSGTRDQPQHF.

In this sample, this clonotype turned up a few times. The gene calls are TRBV5-6 and TRBJ1-2, with D possibly TRBD1 on 5 matching bases. The CDR3 runs to 15 residues. Trimming cost V 4 bases and J 0 bases, with 13 bases left between them. CDR1 and CDR2 (germline): SGHDT, YYEEEE. The CDR3: CASSPLTVSNYGYTF. DNA of the CDR3: TGTGCCAGCAGCCCCCTGACAGTCTCTAACTATGGCTACACCTTC.

This clonotype was seen a handful of times. The rearrangement joins TRBV5-5 to TRBJ2-7, with a possible D match to TRBD1 (5 bases). Trimming took off 0 bases at V and 3 bases at J, with 13 bases between the two ends. The germline V gene encodes CDR1 SGHKS and CDR2 YYEKEE (reference sequence). The CDR3 runs to 15 residues. This CDR3 is CASSLGSGHSYEQYV. CDR3 nucleotides: TGTGCCAGCAGCTTGGGTTCAGGGCACAGCTACGAGCAGTACGTC.

This chain links TRBV7-8 with TRBJ2-3, with D unclear. This CDR3 is 14 amino acids long. Trimming removed 7 bases at V and 6 bases at J, with 17 bases between. Germline V lookup: CDR1 SGHVS, CDR2 FQNEAQ. CDR3 amino acids: CASTPDGLSDTQYF. CDR3 DNA sequence: TGTGCCAGCACCCCGGACGGGTTATCGGATACGCAGTATTTT.

V and J are TRBV4-1 and TRBJ2-7; TRBD1 matches 10 bases. The CDR3 consists of 14 residues. The junction had 5 bases not matched to a gene; V was cut back by 5 bases and J by 4 bases. Per germline, CDR1 MGHRA and CDR2 YSYEKL. CDR3 residues: CASSRDRGAYEQYF. The CDR3 nucleotides read TGCGCCAGCAGCAGGGACAGGGGTGCGTACGAGCAGTACTTC.

This clonotype has more than one count but fewer than ten. J is TRBJ2-2 and V is TRBV19; possibly TRBD1 for D (5 bases). V shed 5 bases and J shed 2 bases, with 9 bases lying between them. The germline CDR1 and CDR2 sequences are LNHDA and SQIVND (reference sequence). CDR3 length: 14 amino acids. This CDR3 is CASSETVNTGELFF. CDR3 DNA sequence: TGTGCCAGTAGTGAGACAGTTAACACCGGGGAGCTGTTTTTT.

The rearrangement joins TRBV2 to TRBJ2-1, with D maybe TRBD1 (6 bases). The length of the CDR3 is 12 residues. The germline gives CDR1 SNHLY, CDR2 FYNNEI. V was pared by 4 bases and J by 8 bases, with 9 bases between. The CDR3 loop reads CASSGQGYEQFF. As DNA, the CDR3 is TGTGCCAGCAGTGGCCAGGGGTATGAGCAGTTCTTC.

The gene calls are TRBV28 and TRBJ2-1; the match to TRBD1 covers 9 bases. With V trimmed by 5 bases and J by 6 bases, 14 bases remained unmatched. There are 17 residues in the CDR3. Germline loops: CDR1 MDHEN, CDR2 SYDVKM. The CDR3 loop is CASSEMGFGTGPNEQFF. In DNA, the CDR3 is TGTGCCAGCAGTGAAATGGGCTTTGGGACAGGGCCCAATGAGCAGTTCTTC. Supplemented by reference TRBV28 and TRBJ2-1, the full variable domain reads DVKVTQSSRYLVKRTGEKVFLECVQDMDHENMFWYRQDPGLGLRLIYFSYDVKMKEKGDIPEGYSVSREKKERFSLILESASTNQTSMYLCASSEMGFGTGPNEQFFGPGTRLTVL.

In its sample, this clonotype was seen a few times. The genes are TRBV5-6 and TRBJ2-1; no definite D call. V was cut by 0 bases and J by 0 bases, with 10 bases left in between. The germline V gene has CDR1 SGHDT and CDR2 YYEEEE. The CDR3 sequence is 16 residues long. The DNA of the CDR3 is TGTGCCAGCAGCTTGGCCACTCGGAGCTCCTACAATGAGCAGTTCTTC. Translation gives CASSLATRSSYNEQFF.

The genes are TRBV5-1 and TRBJ2-7; D ambiguous. V was pared by 0 bases and J by 9 bases, with 16 bases between. Germline V CDR1 and CDR2: SGHRS, YFSETQ. The CDR3 spans 14 residues. The CDR3 sequence: CASSLEVTGNWQYF. Written as DNA, the CDR3 is TGCGCCAGCAGCTTGGAAGTGACGGGTAACTGGCAGTACTTC.

CDR3 protein: CASSYRLADTQYF. The DNA of the CDR3 is TGTGCCAGCAGTTACCGCTTGGCAGATACGCAGTATTTT. The J gene is TRBJ2-3, the V gene TRBV6-5; no clear D gene. Deletions cut 2 bases from V and 4 bases from J, with 7 bases between. Germline V gene lookup returns CDR1 MNHEY and CDR2 SVGAGI. This CDR3 contains 13 residues.

This clonotype turned up a few times. The chain couples TRBV24-1 to TRBJ1-2, with D perhaps TRBD1 (6 bases). The CDR3 sequence is 15 residues long. Trimming took off 4 bases at V and 3 bases at J, with 14 bases between the two ends. CDR1 and CDR2 (germline): KGHDR, SFDVKD. CDR3: CATSDPGGQHYGYTF. CDR3 coding DNA: TGTGCCACCAGTGACCCCGGCGGACAGCACTATGGCTACACCTTC.

This sequence joins TRBV20-1 and TRBJ2-1; 9 nucleotides agree with TRBD2. Losses at the gene ends were 0 bases for V and 9 bases for J; bases not matched to a gene: 9. CDR3 length: 15 residues. Germline loops: CDR1 DFQATT, CDR2 SNEGSKA (reference sequence). CDR3 coding DNA: TGCAGTGCTAGAGATTTAAGCGGGGGGTTCGGTGAGCAGTTCTTC. Encoded protein: CSARDLSGGFGEQFF.

The chain uses TRBV7-9 and TRBJ1-5, with 8 bases fitting TRBD1. CDR3 length: 20 residues. Germline V gives CDR1 SEHNR, CDR2 FQNEAQ (reference sequence). Losses at the gene ends were 3 bases for V and 0 bases for J; bases not matched to a gene: 16. Here the CDR3 reads CASSFVSGRGLLYSNQPQHF. CDR3 nucleotides: TGTGCCAGCAGCTTTGTCTCAGGCAGGGGGCTACTTTATAGCAATCAGCCCCAGCATTTT.

This chain connects TRBV4-2 to TRBJ1-5; TRBD1 aligns across 8 bases. Germline values: CDR1 LGHNA, CDR2 YNFKEQ. V gave up 2 bases and J gave up 10 bases; unmatched junction bases: 4. CDR3 length: 13 residues. The CDR3 DNA is TGTGCCAGCAGCCAATTACAGGGGGGTCCCCAGCATTTT. It specifies CASSQLQGGPQHF.

Only a few counts were recorded for this clonotype. V and J are TRBV27 and TRBJ2-7, with 10 nucleotides matching TRBD2. The junction had 4 bases not matched to a gene; V was cut back by 6 bases and J by 2 bases. The CDR3 extends over 14 amino acids. Germline V gene sequence: CDR1 MNHEY, CDR2 SMNVEV (reference sequence). The CDR3 region has the DNA TGTGCCAGCAGCAGGACTAGCGGTACCTACGAGCAGTACGTC. Protein: CASSRTSGTYEQYV.

Here the CDR3 DNA reads TGTGCCAGCAGTCCACGACAAAATATAGCGGGGGGAGCATCAGATACGCAGTATTTT. It translates to CASSPRQNIAGGASDTQYF. The chain is built from TRBV27 and TRBJ2-3; 10 bases fit TRBD2. The junction had 18 bases not matched to a gene; V was cut back by 5 bases and J by 4 bases. CDR3 length: 19 residues. Germline V lookup: CDR1 MNHEY, CDR2 SMNVEV (reference sequence).

The rearrangement joins TRBV7-9 to TRBJ2-7; D is undetermined. Germline V CDR1 and CDR2: SEHNR, FQNEAQ (reference sequence). The CDR3 consists of 13 residues. V gave up 4 bases and J gave up 0 bases, with 7 bases separating them. CDR3 residues: CASSSVGSYEQYV. The CDR3 bases are TGTGCCAGCAGCTCAGTCGGCTCCTACGAGCAGTACGTC.

This clonotype was observed a few times. The chain is built from TRBV6-5 and TRBJ1-2; possibly TRBD1 for D (6 bases). Between the trimmed V and J ends, which lost 3 bases and 4 bases, there was a span of 18 bases. The CDR3 has 16 residues. CDR1 is MNHEY, CDR2 SVGAGI, per germline. The DNA for the CDR3 is TGTGCCAGCAGTTATGGGGCCCCTGGGGGCGCCTATGGCTACACCTTC. Translation: CASSYGAPGGAYGYTF.

The chain has TRBV4-2 and TRBJ1-2; D remains ambiguous. Germline V gene sequence: CDR1 LGHNA, CDR2 YNFKEQ. The length of the CDR3 is 12 residues. Trimming shortened V by 4 bases and J by 8 bases, and 11 bases separated the two germline ends. The CDR3 reads CASSRGGVGYTF. The CDR3 nucleotides are TGTGCCAGCAGCCGCGGAGGTGTCGGCTACACCTTC.

The chain combines TRBV5-1 with TRBJ2-6; D call uncertain. The V gene's germline CDR1 is SGHRS and CDR2 YFSETQ. V lost 6 bases and J 4 bases, leaving 8 bases between the germline ends. The CDR3 contains 13 residues. The CDR3 nucleotides read TGCGCCAGCACCCGGCCCGGGGCCAACGTCCTGACTTTC. Translation gives CASTRPGANVLTF.

This clonotype was seen a handful of times. The chain couples TRBV7-2 to TRBJ1-1; no reliable D call. Germline CDR1 is SGHTA and CDR2 is FQGNSA. The germline V and J ends were trimmed by 6 bases and 1 base, with 9 bases remaining between them. This CDR3 spans 13 amino acids. This chain's CDR3 is CASSPLRNTEAFF. The CDR3, as DNA: TGTGCCAGCAGTCCACTACGGAACACTGAAGCTTTCTTT.

This clonotype turned up a few times. V usage is TRBV3-1 and J usage is TRBJ2-7; the D call may be TRBD1 or TRBD2 (5 bases each). Germline CDR1 LGHDT, CDR2 YNNKEL (reference sequence). The V end lost 6 bases, the J end lost 2 bases, and 14 bases lay between the germline ends. This CDR3 comprises 14 residues. This CDR3 reads CASSPRDGAYEQYF. CDR3 coding DNA: TGTGCCAGCAGTCCGAGGGACGGGGCCTACGAGCAGTACTTC.

This clonotype appeared a few times. This chain links TRBV7-2 with TRBJ1-1; weak D call: TRBD1 (5 bases). V was shortened by 2 bases and J by 8 bases, with 15 bases between the two germline ends. The CDR3 is 14 amino acids. From germline, CDR1 is SGHTA and CDR2 FQGNSA. As DNA, the CDR3 is TGTGCCAGCAGCTTAAATTCGGGGGAAAGGGAAGCTTTCTTT. Translated: CASSLNSGEREAFF.

The chain carries TRBV29-1 and TRBJ2-7; D may be TRBD1 (5 bases). Germline CDR1 SQVTM, CDR2 ANQGSEA. The CDR3 is 12 residues long. V lost 7 bases, J lost 1 base, and 11 bases lay in between. CDR3 nucleotides: TGCAGCGCCCCCAGGGAATCCTACGAGCAGTACGTC. It codes for CSAPRESYEQYV.

This clonotype was seen more than once but under ten times. The chain recombines TRBV2 with TRBJ2-2; the match to TRBD1 covers 7 bases. CDR1 and CDR2 from the germline V gene are SNHLY and FYNNEI. The CDR3 sequence is 14 residues long. Trimming removed 7 bases from V and 5 bases from J; junction bases left unmatched: 7. CDR3 bases: TGTGCCAGCATGGGACAGTTGAATACCGGGGAGCTGTTTTTT. Translated, it gives CASMGQLNTGELFF.

The sample holds a few counts of this clonotype. This chain uses TRBV28 with TRBJ2-5; TRBD1 is a possible D gene (6 bases). Per germline, CDR1 MDHEN and CDR2 SYDVKM. The length of the CDR3 is 15 residues. V dropped 6 bases and J dropped 7 bases, with 21 bases sitting between them. The CDR3 nucleotides read TGTGCCAGCAGCGGGACATCTATTACTTCCGCGACCCAGTACTTC. This sequence encodes CASSGTSITSATQYF.